A single sample is the source of the 20 T cell receptor beta chains below, sequenced in a study of T cell repertoires in cytomegalovirus infection. These receptors have no identified antigens. Each CDR3 protein is one row after TCRdb ran MiXCR on the reads. The sample comprises about 180,000 distinct CDR3 sequences, approximately 21% of which are singletons, and 25% rests with the top ten. The sequencing here drew on CD8+ T cells from cultured PBMCs, taken from culture after CMV antigen stimulation. These receptors were taken from a human donor in good health (CMV status not recorded). Some clones in this sample may be carry-over from other donors' samples.

This clonotype has at least ten counts. This chain connects TRBV6-1 to TRBJ1-1, with D perhaps matching TRBD1 (6 bases). Trimming shortened V by 4 bases and J by 0 bases, and 12 bases separated the two germline ends. The CDR3 sequence is 15 residues long. Germline lookup yields CDR1 MNHNS and CDR2 SASEGT. The CDR3, as DNA: TGTGCCAGCAGTGCCAGACAGGCCATGAACACTGAAGCTTTCTTT. It specifies CASSARQAMNTEAFF.

This clonotype has a handful of counts. This rearrangement joins TRBV6-2 or TRBV6-3 to TRBJ1-6; 8 nucleotides match TRBD1. The length of the CDR3 is 16 residues. J gave up 6 bases and V 5 bases, and 9 bases lay outside the gene matches. In germline, CDR1 is MNHEY, CDR2 SVGEGT. The CDR3 DNA reads TGTGCCAGCAGTGGCTCCGGGACAGGTGCTAATTCACCCCTCCACTTT. Amino acids: CASSGSGTGANSPLHF.

The V call is TRBV14, the J call TRBJ2-1, with D unclear. CDR1 SGHDN and CDR2 FVKESK come from the germline V gene. This CDR3 region has 17 residues. Trimming stripped 4 bases from V and 5 bases from J, with 21 bases between. This CDR3 reads CASSPLQEKNWDNEQFF. CDR3 nucleotide sequence: TGTGCCAGCAGCCCCCTACAAGAGAAGAACTGGGACAATGAGCAGTTCTTC.

The chain is built from TRBV12-3 or TRBV12-4 and TRBJ1-5; D possibly corresponds to TRBD1 (5 bases). There are 15 residues in the CDR3. V was shortened by 6 bases and J by 0 bases, with 12 bases between the two germline ends. This CDR3 reads CASRGTGTSNQPQHF. The CDR3 nucleotides are TGTGCCAGCAGAGGGACGGGGACTAGCAATCAGCCCCAGCATTTT.

This clonotype has a count of ten or more. This sequence joins TRBV10-2 and TRBJ2-3; D call uncertain. V dropped 0 bases and J dropped 6 bases, with 16 bases sitting between them. Germline CDR1 is WSHSY and CDR2 is SAAADI. The CDR3 consists of 16 residues. The CDR3 region has the DNA TGCGCCAGCAGTGAGTCGCCGAGAGAGAAGGAGGATACGCAGTATTTT. Residues: CASSESPREKEDTQYF.

This chain connects TRBV7-2 to TRBJ1-2, with D tentatively TRBD1 (5 bases). Germline CDR1 SGHTA, CDR2 FQGNSA. CDR3 length: 15 amino acids. Trimming left V 0 bases short and J 7 bases short, with 15 bases between. In DNA form, the CDR3 reads TGTGCCAGCAGCTTAGCCCTGAGGCAGGGACGTGGCTACACCTTC. Its protein is CASSLALRQGRGYTF.

This sequence joins TRBV7-6 and TRBJ2-3; 15 bases map to TRBD2. V gave up 4 bases and J gave up 0 bases; unmatched junction bases: 5. Germline V gives CDR1 SGHVS, CDR2 FNYEAQ. This CDR3 is built from 18 residues. CDR3 sequence reads: CASSSGLAGGLSTDTQYF. The CDR3 DNA follows: TGTGCCAGCAGCTCGGGACTAGCGGGGGGTCTGAGCACAGATACGCAGTATTTT.

This clonotype was seen a few times. This chain links TRBV7-8 with TRBJ2-7; weak D call: TRBD1 (5 bases). The CDR3 is 13 amino acids. With 6 bases removed from V and 0 bases from J, the gap between germline ends came to 9 bases. Germline V gene data show CDR1 as SGHVS and CDR2 as FQNEAQ. As DNA, the CDR3 is TGTGCCAGCAGATCGGACACCTCCTACGAGCAGTACTTC. Its translation is CASRSDTSYEQYF.

The gene calls are TRBV6-1 and TRBJ1-4, with D uncertain. Germline CDR1 is MNHNS and CDR2 is SASEGT. Trimming removed 8 bases at V and 8 bases at J, with 9 bases between. The CDR3 loop spans 11 amino acids. The CDR3 DNA follows: TGTGCCAGCGTGCGAGGGGAAAAACTGTTTTTT. Translated: CASVRGEKLFF.

The chain couples TRBV27 to TRBJ1-2; 12 bases align to TRBD1. V lost 5 bases to trimming and J lost 4 bases; unmatched junction nucleotides: 8. Per germline, CDR1 MNHEY and CDR2 SMNVEV (reference sequence). CDR3 length: 16 amino acids. In DNA, the CDR3 is TGTGCCAGCAGTCCCGGGACAGGGGGCGCGCTCTATGGCTACACCTTC. Translating gives CASSPGTGGALYGYTF.

The sample holds one count of this clonotype. The gene calls are TRBV24-1 and TRBJ2-1, with TRBD1 matching 10 bases. Germline trimming cut 3 bases from V and 0 bases from J; bases unmatched to any gene: 13. This CDR3 is 20 amino acids long. Germline assignment: CDR1 KGHDR and CDR2 SFDVKD. The CDR3 sequence: CATSDRAPGQGPSSYNEQFF. The DNA for the CDR3 is TGTGCCACCAGTGATCGGGCGCCGGGACAGGGGCCGAGCTCCTACAATGAGCAGTTCTTC.

A few counts support this clonotype. The J gene is TRBJ1-5, the V gene TRBV6-1; no firm D call. The germline V gene has CDR1 MNHNS and CDR2 SASEGT. This CDR3 has 13 residues. The ends were cut back, 3 bases at V and 7 bases at J, with 10 bases in the middle. The chain's CDR3 is CASSDGASQPQHF. The DNA of the CDR3 is TGTGCCAGCAGTGACGGAGCATCACAGCCCCAGCATTTT.

This clonotype was recorded many times. The chain combines TRBV7-9 with TRBJ2-3; 10 nucleotides align to TRBD1. Germline assignment: CDR1 SEHNR and CDR2 FQNEAQ (reference sequence). CDR3 length: 15 residues. V dropped 5 bases and J dropped 2; count of bases not matched to a gene: 4. CDR3 sequence reads: CASSLGTGDTDTQYF. In DNA, the CDR3 is TGTGCCAGCAGCCTTGGGACAGGGGACACAGATACGCAGTATTTT.

This chain joins TRBV29-1 and TRBJ1-1; no reliable D call. The CDR3 runs to 11 residues. Trimming shortened V by 7 bases and J by 0 bases, and 6 bases separated the two germline ends. The germline V gene has CDR1 SQVTM and CDR2 ANQGSEA. The CDR3 reads CSGLMNTEAFF. The CDR3 DNA reads as TGCAGCGGACTGATGAACACTGAAGCTTTCTTT.

The chain carries TRBV28 and TRBJ2-5; 9 bases are shared with TRBD2. With 5 bases clipped from V and 1 base from J, the junction kept 8 bases outside the gene matches. Germline lookup yields CDR1 MDHEN and CDR2 SYDVKM. This CDR3 is 16 amino acids long. This CDR3 is CASSPVAGAFQETQYF. The CDR3 DNA reads TGTGCCAGCAGTCCCGTAGCGGGGGCGTTCCAAGAGACCCAGTACTTC.

This clonotype has more than one count but fewer than ten. The chain uses TRBV7-9 and TRBJ1-2, with TRBD1 matching over 7 bases. The CDR3 has 14 residues. J was trimmed by 6 bases and V by 5 bases; bases with no gene match: 9. Germline assignment: CDR1 SEHNR and CDR2 FQNEAQ (reference sequence). The CDR3 sequence: CASSDPDRRDGYTF. The CDR3 nucleotides are TGTGCCAGCAGCGACCCGGACAGGCGGGATGGCTACACCTTC.

The V and J genes are TRBV9 and TRBJ1-1, with D possibly TRBD1 on 5 matching bases. This CDR3 is built from 14 residues. Germline values: CDR1 SGDLS, CDR2 YYNGEE. The V end lost 0 bases, the J end lost 4 bases, and 10 bases lay between the germline ends. The CDR3 protein is CASSVEGVGTEAFF. The CDR3 DNA follows: TGTGCCAGCAGCGTAGAAGGGGTAGGCACTGAAGCTTTCTTT.

This clonotype has just a few counts. The V and J genes are TRBV29-1 and TRBJ1-2; 7 nucleotides agree with TRBD1. The V and J ends lost 5 bases and 2 bases, in that order; junction bases with no gene match: 5. Germline CDR1 SQVTM, CDR2 ANQGSEA. The CDR3 is made up of 13 amino acids. The CDR3 protein is CSVPGQSNYGYTF. The CDR3 DNA is TGCAGCGTTCCGGGACAGAGCAACTATGGCTACACCTTC.

Sample share makes this clonotype medium-sized. The chain is built from TRBV7-4 and TRBJ1-5; TRBD1 agrees at 11 bases. The germline gives CDR1 SGHVT, CDR2 SQSDAQ. V trimming: 5 bases; J trimming: 0 bases; junction bases outside the gene matches: 24. The CDR3 consists of 23 residues. The CDR3 reads CASSPTDRGRNVIRGYSNQPQHF. The CDR3 DNA reads TGTGCCAGCAGCCCTACGGACAGGGGGCGGAATGTGATACGGGGCTATAGCAATCAGCCCCAGCATTTT.

This chain uses TRBV4-3 with TRBJ2-5; tentatively, D is TRBD1 (5 bases). Germline CDR1 is LGHNA and CDR2 is YSLEER. The germline V and J ends were trimmed by 3 bases and 5 bases, with 16 bases remaining between them. The CDR3 runs to 15 residues. The DNA of the CDR3 is TGCGCCAGCAGCCAGGATGACAGAGGACATGAGACCCAGTACTTC. Its protein product is CASSQDDRGHETQYF.